This record looks at one T cell receptor beta chain sequence and its context. The data are from a study of blood T cells in healthy people across ages. A J-beta primer mix and a sample-barcoded 5' primer were used in a second PCR of roughly 6 to 12 cycles. TCRdb passed the 5' RACE reads through MiXCR, listing each CDR3 protein once. The table includes 630,000 or so distinct CDR3 sequences, 25% to 30% detected once. The CDR3 consists of 15 residues. Germline CDR1 and CDR2: KGHSH and LQKENI. Trimming removed 3 bases from V and 5 bases from J; junction bases left unmatched: 8. This sequence originates from a woman older than 75 in good health. V usage is TRBV18 and J usage is TRBJ2-5, with 8 bases lining up with TRBD1. Sequencing input: blood. The CDR3 DNA sequence: TGTGCCAGCTCACCGAGCAGGGGGCTATATGAGACCCAGTACTTC. This gives the protein CASSPSRGLYETQYF.